The 27 T cell receptor beta chains below come from one sample, sequenced in a study of blood T cell repertoires in COVID-19. Here immunoSEQ multiplex PCR was the method, and the copy in TCRdb shows in-frame clones only, minus some. The sample contains hundreds of thousands of clones, about 88% of which appear only once. The sequencing sample was made of PBMCs or T cells enriched from blood (not recorded which). The receptors shown here come from a woman in her late teens or twenties who had been exposed to COVID-19.

The chain uses TRBV7-9 and TRBJ1-2; a weak D match, TRBD1 (5 bases). The V and J ends lost 3 bases and 3 bases respectively, with 8 bases between them. The germline CDR1 and CDR2 sequences are SEHNR and FQNEAQ (reference sequence). The CDR3 extends over 13 amino acids. The CDR3 is CASSFGTDYGYTF. The DNA of the CDR3 is TGTGCCAGCAGCTTCGGGACTGACTATGGCTACACCTTC.

This clone came up a few times. The J gene is TRBJ1-1, the V gene TRBV28; D might be TRBD1 (5 bases). The CDR3 has 13 amino acids. The germline gives CDR1 MDHEN, CDR2 SYDVKM. V was shortened by 7 bases and J by 5 bases, with 14 bases between the two germline ends. Here the CDR3 reads CASNGHMGTEAFF. The CDR3 nucleotides read TGTGCCAGCAATGGACACATGGGAACTGAAGCTTTCTTT.

The rearrangement uses TRBV28 and TRBJ1-4; possible D gene TRBD1, 6 bases. Germline values: CDR1 MDHEN, CDR2 SYDVKM. Deletions cut 2 bases from V and 7 bases from J, with 23 bases between. The CDR3 has 18 residues. The CDR3 DNA is TGTGCCAGCAGTTTAGGGGTCCTGCGGCGGGGGGCAAGTGAAAAACTGTTTTTT. This gives the protein CASSLGVLRRGASEKLFF.

The gene calls are TRBV12-2 and TRBJ1-5; the table gives TRBD1 as D, unverified against the DNA. TRBV12-2 is noted as a pseudogene. This CDR3 contains 18 residues. The CDR3 DNA is TGTGCAAGTCGCAGCAGACACCAAAGGGACAGTGTTAAGCAGCCCCAGCATTTT. It yields the protein CASRSRHQRDSVKQPQHF.

The genes are TRBV7-3 and TRBJ1-1, with D tentatively TRBD1 (6 bases). Germline CDR1 SGHTA, CDR2 FQGTGA. Between the trimmed V and J ends, which lost 6 bases and 0 bases, there was a span of 17 bases. The CDR3 totals 16 residues. The DNA of the CDR3 is TGTGCCAGCAGATCCTCAGGGGCCCTCATGAACACTGAAGCTTTCTTT. Translation: CASRSSGALMNTEAFF.

The chain uses TRBV19 and TRBJ1-2; maybe TRBD1 (6 bases). CDR3 length: 14 amino acids. Trimming removed 3 bases at V and 1 base at J, with 9 bases between. The germline V gene has CDR1 LNHDA and CDR2 SQIVND (reference sequence). CDR3: CASSIPRGNYGYTF. CDR3 DNA sequence: TGTGCCAGTAGTATCCCCAGGGGTAACTATGGCTACACCTTC.

The chain employs TRBV5-6 and TRBJ1-1; 9 nucleotides line up with TRBD1. This CDR3 has 14 amino acids. J was trimmed by 3 bases and V by 4 bases; bases with no gene match: 4. CDR1 SGHDT and CDR2 YYEEEE come from the germline V gene. The CDR3 nucleotides read TGTGCCAGCAGCCTAGGGACAGGGCACACTGAAGCTTTCTTT. Residues: CASSLGTGHTEAFF.

This sequence joins TRBV12-5 and TRBJ2-3; 9 bases match TRBD2. With 5 bases clipped from V and 4 bases from J, the junction kept 13 bases outside the gene matches. CDR3 length: 17 residues. In germline, CDR1 is LGHNT, CDR2 FRNRAP. In DNA, the CDR3 is TGTGCTAGTGGTACGCTACGGGCTAGCGGGACCCCAGATACGCAGTATTTT. It yields the protein CASGTLRASGTPDTQYF.

This clone was observed a handful of times. This chain connects TRBV28 to TRBJ2-3; tentatively, D is TRBD2 (5 bases). Trimming pared 4 bases from V and 0 bases from J, leaving 11 bases between. This CDR3 spans 15 amino acids. Germline V lookup: CDR1 MDHEN, CDR2 SYDVKM. The CDR3, as DNA: TGTGCCAGCAGTTCACCGGGAACTAGCACAGATACGCAGTATTTT. It codes for CASSSPGTSTDTQYF.

The chain joins TRBV5-4 to TRBJ2-7; 9 bases fit TRBD1. The CDR3 is 15 amino acids. Germline CDR1 reads SGHNT; CDR2 reads YYREEE (reference sequence). The ends lost 1 base at V and 2 bases at J; junction bases unmatched: 4. The CDR3 nucleotides read TGTGCCAGCAGCTTGAAAGGGACAGGGCCCTACGAGCAGTACTTC. Amino acid sequence: CASSLKGTGPYEQYF.

The chain couples TRBV10-1 to TRBJ2-4; D not certain. Germline assignment: CDR1 WNHNN and CDR2 SYGVQD (reference sequence). The CDR3 is made up of 12 amino acids. V was shortened by 8 bases and J by 5 bases, with 10 bases between the two germline ends. CDR3 in DNA: TGCGCCAGCCTCTCGAGCGAAAACATTCAGTACTTC. The encoded protein is CASLSSENIQYF.

J is TRBJ2-1 and V is TRBV4-1; 9 nucleotides match TRBD2. This CDR3 has 16 amino acids. V shed 3 bases, J shed 1 base, and the junction held 4 bases outside the gene matches. Germline CDR1 is MGHRA and CDR2 is YSYEKL. CDR3 sequence: CASSHVLAGSYNEQFF. Written as DNA, the CDR3 is TGCGCCAGCAGCCATGTCCTAGCGGGGTCCTACAATGAGCAGTTCTTC.

This clone was seen many times. This chain joins TRBV3-1 (or the pseudogene TRBV3-2) and TRBJ2-3, with 13 bases aligning to TRBD2. Per the germline V gene, CDR1 is LGHDT and CDR2 is YNNKEL (reference sequence). This CDR3 spans 15 amino acids. V was clipped by 4 bases and J by 3 bases; unmatched bases: 1. CDR3 sequence: CASSPTSGGTDTQYF. DNA of the CDR3: TGTGCCAGCAGCCCGACTAGCGGGGGGACAGATACGCAGTATTTT.

The CDR3 coding sequence is TGCGCCAGCAGCTTGGCCGACAGTTTCTATGGCTACACCTTC. This codes for CASSLADSFYGYTF. The chain employs TRBV5-1 and TRBJ1-2, with D possibly being TRBD1 (5 bases). CDR1 SGHRS and CDR2 YFSETQ come from the germline V gene. The CDR3 sequence is 14 residues long. The ends were cut back, 0 bases at V and 4 bases at J, with 10 bases in the middle. The full variable domain, in which reference TRBV5-1 and TRBJ1-2 provide the parts outside the CDR3, is KAGVTQTPRYLIKTRGQQVTLSCSPISGHRSVSWYQQTPGQGLQFLFEYFSETQRNKGNFPGRFSGRQFSNSRSEMNVSTLELGDSALYLCASSLADSFYGYTFGSGTRLTVV.

The chain employs TRBV19 and TRBJ2-3, with TRBD2 identical over 7 bases. The length of the CDR3 is 16 residues. The junction had 11 bases not matched to a gene; V was cut back by 5 bases and J by 3 bases. Germline CDR1 reads LNHDA; CDR2 reads SQIVND (reference sequence). CDR3 loop: CASSSPLADYTDTQYF. CDR3 bases: TGTGCCAGTAGTTCCCCCCTAGCGGATTATACAGATACGCAGTATTTT.

CDR3 bases: TGTGCCAGCAGCGTTAGGGGCGTAGATCAGCCCCAGCATTTT. As protein: CASSVRGVDQPQHF. The gene calls are TRBV9 and TRBJ1-5; a weak D match, TRBD1 (5 bases). Germline V gene sequence: CDR1 SGDLS, CDR2 YYNGEE. V shed 2 bases and J shed 5 bases, with 11 bases lying between them. This CDR3 is 14 amino acids long.

V is TRBV5-1 and J is TRBJ2-7; tentative D call: TRBD2 (6 bases). The CDR3 runs 15 residues. CDR1 is SGHRS, CDR2 YFSETQ, per germline. With 4 bases removed from V and 2 bases from J, the gap between germline ends came to 16 bases. The CDR3 region has the DNA TGCGCCAGCAGCCCCGGGGACTTAAACACCTACGAGCAGTACTTC. Protein product: CASSPGDLNTYEQYF.

This chain uses TRBV29-1 with TRBJ1-2; 8 positions agree with TRBD1. The length of the CDR3 is 17 residues. Germline CDR1 reads SQVTM; CDR2 reads ANQGSEA. The V gene end was trimmed by 0 bases and the J gene end by 2 bases; junction bases not matched to a gene: 11. The CDR3 region is CSVEDPDWTGHNYGYTF. The DNA for the CDR3 is TGCAGCGTTGAAGACCCCGATTGGACAGGGCACAACTATGGCTACACCTTC.

CDR3 DNA sequence: TGTGCCAGCAGCTCCTACGACTCAGTCAATCAGCCCCAGCATTTT. As protein: CASSSYDSVNQPQHF. The chain combines TRBV7-2 with TRBJ1-5; D is uncertain. Between the trimmed V and J ends, which lost 4 bases and 3 bases, there was a span of 13 bases. Germline V CDR1 and CDR2: SGHTA, FQGNSA. The CDR3 covers 15 residues.

This clone has just a few counts. This chain joins TRBV6-5 and TRBJ1-1, with D hard to call. Germline V gene data show CDR1 as MNHEY and CDR2 as SVGAGI. The CDR3 extends over 14 amino acids. Between the trimmed V and J ends, which lost 6 bases and 4 bases, there was a span of 15 bases. CDR3 in amino acids: CASRPGLLTTEAFF. The CDR3 bases are TGTGCCAGCAGGCCGGGGTTACTGACCACTGAAGCTTTCTTT.

This chain connects TRBV7-9 to TRBJ2-3; 11 bases align to TRBD2. Germline V gene data show CDR1 as SEHNR and CDR2 as FQNEAQ (reference sequence). V lost 5 bases and J lost 5; bases outside the gene matches: 15. CDR3 length: 18 amino acids. The CDR3 sequence: CASSQPSSTSGMVDTQYF. CDR3 bases: TGTGCCAGCAGCCAACCCTCATCGACTAGCGGGATGGTAGATACGCAGTATTTT. The whole variable domain, filled in from reference TRBV7-9 and TRBJ2-3, reads DTGVSQNPRHKITKRGQNVTFRCDPISEHNRLYWYRQTLGQGPEFLTYFQNEAQLEKSRLLSDRFSAERPKGSFSTLEIQRTEQGDSAMYLCASSQPSSTSGMVDTQYFGPGTRLTVL.

The V gene is TRBV10-1, the J gene TRBJ2-3, with 7 positions matching TRBD1. The CDR3 runs 13 residues. Per the germline V gene, CDR1 is WNHNN and CDR2 is SYGVQD (reference sequence). J gave up 2 bases and V 11 bases, and 7 bases lay outside the gene matches. CDR3 sequence: CAGPGQFTDTQYF. CDR3 sequence (DNA): TGCGCCGGACCGGGACAGTTCACAGATACGCAGTATTTT.

V usage is TRBV28 and J usage is TRBJ2-7; tentatively, D is TRBD1 (6 bases). The germline V and J ends were trimmed by 11 bases and 3 bases, with 17 bases remaining between them. Germline V gene lookup returns CDR1 MDHEN and CDR2 SYDVKM. The CDR3 spans 13 residues. CDR3 loop: CASHRGGNYEQYF. DNA for the CDR3: TGTGCCTCCCACCGAGGGGGAAACTACGAGCAGTACTTC.

The chain links TRBV19 to TRBJ1-2; possible D gene TRBD1, 5 bases. V was trimmed by 0 bases and J by 2 bases, leaving 13 bases between them. Per the germline V gene, CDR1 is LNHDA and CDR2 is SQIVND (reference sequence). This CDR3 region has 16 residues. CDR3 loop: CASSIEGRGSNYGYTF. DNA of the CDR3: TGTGCCAGTAGTATAGAAGGCCGGGGGTCCAACTATGGCTACACCTTC.

This clone was detected once. The genes are TRBV13 and TRBJ1-3; D gene unclear. Trimming cost V 2 bases and J 1 base, with 12 bases left between them. Germline values: CDR1 PRHDT, CDR2 FYEKMQ (reference sequence). The CDR3 is made up of 16 amino acids. The CDR3 nucleotides are TGTGCCAGCAGCTTAAGTGGGCAACCTTCTGGAAACACCATATATTTT. It yields the protein CASSLSGQPSGNTIYF.

The CDR3 sequence: CASSLVGQGAGGGEQYF. CDR3 coding DNA: TGTGCCAGCAGCTTAGTGGGGCAGGGAGCGGGAGGGGGCGAGCAGTACTTC. The chain combines TRBV7-2 with TRBJ2-7; 10 bases fit TRBD2. Germline CDR1 and CDR2: SGHTA and FQGNSA. The CDR3 extends over 17 amino acids. V lost 1 base, J lost 6 bases, and 12 bases stayed unmatched.

In the case of this clone: This sample also contains other DNA sequences that code for the same CDR3. The rearrangement links TRBV4-2 to TRBJ2-1; 11 nucleotides match TRBD2. The CDR3 sequence is 15 residues long. The germline gives CDR1 LGHNA, CDR2 YNFKEQ. V gave up 5 bases and J gave up 3 bases; unmatched junction bases: 3. CDR3: CASSSTSGSYNEQFF. CDR3 sequence (DNA): TGTGCCAGCAGCAGCACTAGCGGGAGCTACAATGAGCAGTTCTTC.